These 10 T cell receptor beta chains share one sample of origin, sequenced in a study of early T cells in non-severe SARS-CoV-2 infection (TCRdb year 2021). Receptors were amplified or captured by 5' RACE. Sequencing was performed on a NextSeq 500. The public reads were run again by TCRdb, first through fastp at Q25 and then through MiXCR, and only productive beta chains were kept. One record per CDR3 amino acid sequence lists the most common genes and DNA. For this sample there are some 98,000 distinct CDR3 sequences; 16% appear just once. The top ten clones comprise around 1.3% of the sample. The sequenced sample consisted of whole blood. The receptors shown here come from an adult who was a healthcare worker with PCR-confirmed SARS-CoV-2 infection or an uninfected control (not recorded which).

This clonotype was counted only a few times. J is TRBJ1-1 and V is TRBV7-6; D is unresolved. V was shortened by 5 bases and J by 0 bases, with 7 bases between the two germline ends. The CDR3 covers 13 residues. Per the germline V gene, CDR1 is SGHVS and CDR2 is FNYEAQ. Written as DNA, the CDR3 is TGTGCCAGCAGCGCCTACTTGAACACTGAAGCTTTCTTT. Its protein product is CASSAYLNTEAFF.

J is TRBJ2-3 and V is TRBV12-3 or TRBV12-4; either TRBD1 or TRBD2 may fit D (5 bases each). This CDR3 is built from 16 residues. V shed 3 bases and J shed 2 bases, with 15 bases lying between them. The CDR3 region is CASSFLQGDHTDTQYF. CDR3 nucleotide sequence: TGTGCCAGCAGTTTCCTACAAGGGGACCACACAGATACGCAGTATTTT.

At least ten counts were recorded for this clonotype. DNA of the CDR3: TGTGCCAACTCTGGTGACCCCCTTCACTACGAGCAGTACTTC. Amino acids: CANSGDPLHYEQYF. The rearrangement joins TRBV2 to TRBJ2-7; D unresolved. This CDR3 has 14 amino acids. The germline V gene encodes CDR1 SNHLY and CDR2 FYNNEI. Between the trimmed V and J ends, which lost 10 bases and 3 bases, there was a span of 19 bases.

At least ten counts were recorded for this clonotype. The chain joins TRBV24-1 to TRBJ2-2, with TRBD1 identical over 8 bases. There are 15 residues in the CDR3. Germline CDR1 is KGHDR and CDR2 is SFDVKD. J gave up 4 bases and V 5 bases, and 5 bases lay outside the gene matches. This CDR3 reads CATSVQGAPTGELFF. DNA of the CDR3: TGTGCCACCAGTGTGCAGGGGGCTCCCACCGGGGAGCTGTTTTTT.

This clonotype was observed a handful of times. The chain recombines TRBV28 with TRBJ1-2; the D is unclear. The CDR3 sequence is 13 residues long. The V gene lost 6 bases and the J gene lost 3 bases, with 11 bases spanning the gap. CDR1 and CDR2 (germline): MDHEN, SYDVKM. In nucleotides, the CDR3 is TGTGCCAGCAGGTCCAACGGAGACTATGGCTACACCTTC. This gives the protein CASRSNGDYGYTF.

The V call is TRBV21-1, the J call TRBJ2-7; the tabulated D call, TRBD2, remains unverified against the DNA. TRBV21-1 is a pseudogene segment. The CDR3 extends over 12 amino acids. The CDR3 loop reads CASPAGVYEQYF. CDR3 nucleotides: TGTGCCAGCCCAGCGGGGGTCTACGAGCAGTACTTC.

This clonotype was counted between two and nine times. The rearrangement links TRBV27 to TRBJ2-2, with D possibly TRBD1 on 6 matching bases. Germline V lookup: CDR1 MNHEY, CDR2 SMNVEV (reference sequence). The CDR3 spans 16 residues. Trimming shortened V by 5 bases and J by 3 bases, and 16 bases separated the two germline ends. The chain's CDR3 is CASSPATTGHTGELFF. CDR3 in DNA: TGTGCCAGCAGTCCCGCAACGACAGGACACACCGGGGAGCTGTTTTTT.

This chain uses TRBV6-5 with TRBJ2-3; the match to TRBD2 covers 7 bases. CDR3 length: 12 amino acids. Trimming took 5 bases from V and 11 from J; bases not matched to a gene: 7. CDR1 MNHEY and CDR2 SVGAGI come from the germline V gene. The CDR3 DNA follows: TGTGCCAGCAGTCGCCAAGCGGGAAGGCAGTATTTT. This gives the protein CASSRQAGRQYF.

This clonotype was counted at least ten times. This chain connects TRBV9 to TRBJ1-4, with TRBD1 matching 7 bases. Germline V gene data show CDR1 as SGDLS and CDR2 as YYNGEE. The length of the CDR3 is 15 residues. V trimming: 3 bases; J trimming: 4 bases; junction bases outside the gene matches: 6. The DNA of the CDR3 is TGTGCCAGCAGCGCTTCCGGGACAGTTAATGAAAAACTGTTTTTT. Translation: CASSASGTVNEKLFF.

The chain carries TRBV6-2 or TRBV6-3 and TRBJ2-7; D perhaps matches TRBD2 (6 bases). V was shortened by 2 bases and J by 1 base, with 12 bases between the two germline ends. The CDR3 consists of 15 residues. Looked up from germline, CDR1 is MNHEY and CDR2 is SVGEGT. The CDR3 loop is CASSYTQTSSYEQYF. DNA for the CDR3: TGTGCCAGCAGTTACACCCAGACTAGTTCCTACGAGCAGTACTTC.